This entry concerns a single T cell receptor (beta chain). Its antigen remains unknown. The sample is drawn from a study of identifying expanded T cells in peripheral blood. Study outcomes and limitations: Across healthy donors, higher total template counts meant significantly greater roughly 2-week count variance. Differentially abundant clones: around 1.2 between replicates, approximately 16 at roughly 15 days, 19 to 20 at four.

V was clipped by 0 bases and J by 3 bases, with 13 bases between them. There are 15 residues in the CDR3. Germline loops: CDR1 SGHRS, CDR2 YFSETQ. During the collection period, no donor immune events like infections were recorded. Data came from immunoSEQ multiplex PCR; TCRdb stores just in-frame clones and leaves some out. The sample yields some 93,000 clones, about nine tenths seen once. This receptor was obtained from a person between 18 and 70 years old in good health. The sample comprised blood. The chain employs TRBV5-1 and TRBJ2-7; no firm D call. This CDR3 is CASSLAPGRNYEQYF. The CDR3 coding sequence is TGCGCCAGCAGCTTGGCCCCCGGACGAAACTACGAGCAGTACTTC.